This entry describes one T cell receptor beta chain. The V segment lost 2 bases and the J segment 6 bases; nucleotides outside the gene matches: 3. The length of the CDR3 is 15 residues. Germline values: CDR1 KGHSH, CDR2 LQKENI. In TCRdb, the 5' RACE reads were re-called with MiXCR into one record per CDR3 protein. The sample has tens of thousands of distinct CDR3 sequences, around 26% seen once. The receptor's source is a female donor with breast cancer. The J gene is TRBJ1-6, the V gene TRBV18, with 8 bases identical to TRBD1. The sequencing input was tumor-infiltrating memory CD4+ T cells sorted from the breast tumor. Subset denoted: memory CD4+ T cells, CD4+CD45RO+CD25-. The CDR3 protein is CASSPGQGLNSPLHF. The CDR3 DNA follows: TGTGCCAGCTCACCAGGACAGGGTCTTAATTCACCCCTCCACTTT. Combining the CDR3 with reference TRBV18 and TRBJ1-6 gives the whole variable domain NAGVMQNPRHLVRRRGQEARLRCSPMKGHSHVYWYRQLPEEGLKFMVYLQKENIIDESGMPKERFSAEFPKEGPSILRIQQVVRGDSAAYFCASSPGQGLNSPLHFGNGTRLTVT.